Sequencing of this T cell receptor (beta chain) was carried out in a study of T-cell reconstitution after alpha-beta-depleted transplantation in children. Using unique molecular identifiers, the investigators prepared the TCRbeta library. TCRdb processed the PCR reads anew with MiXCR; each CDR3 protein has one entry. The sample consists of 500,000 or so distinct CDR3 sequences, about 30% of them appearing once. With 7 bases clipped from V and 4 bases from J, the junction kept 8 bases outside the gene matches. This CDR3 has 13 amino acids. Germline CDR1 reads SQVTM; CDR2 reads ANQGSEA. This TCR was sampled from a human donor who donated a stem cell graft to a child with aplastic anemia. This chain connects TRBV29-1 to TRBJ2-5, with 8 bases identical to TRBD2. The sample here was PBMCs from the stem cell graft donor, taken from the stem cell graft. The CDR3 region is CSARLARRETQYF. The CDR3 region has the DNA TGCAGCGCCCGACTAGCGAGGAGAGAGACCCAGTACTTC.